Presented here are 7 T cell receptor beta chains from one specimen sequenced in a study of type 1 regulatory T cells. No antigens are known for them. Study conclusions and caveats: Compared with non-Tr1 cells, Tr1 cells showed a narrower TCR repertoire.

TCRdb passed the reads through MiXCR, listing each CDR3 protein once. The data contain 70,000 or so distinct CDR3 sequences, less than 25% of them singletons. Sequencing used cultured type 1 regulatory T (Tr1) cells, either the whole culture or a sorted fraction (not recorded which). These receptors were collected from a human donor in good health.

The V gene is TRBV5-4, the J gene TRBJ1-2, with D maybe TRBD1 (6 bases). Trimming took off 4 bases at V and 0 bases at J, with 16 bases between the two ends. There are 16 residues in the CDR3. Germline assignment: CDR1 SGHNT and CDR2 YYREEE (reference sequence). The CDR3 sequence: CASSPTLDRANYGYTF. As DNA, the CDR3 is TGTGCCAGCAGCCCAACTTTGGACAGAGCTAACTATGGCTACACCTTC.

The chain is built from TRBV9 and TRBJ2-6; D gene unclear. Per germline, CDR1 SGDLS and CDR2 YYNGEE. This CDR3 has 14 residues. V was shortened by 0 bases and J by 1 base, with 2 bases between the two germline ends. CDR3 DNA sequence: TGTGCCAGCAGCGTAGCTTCTGGGGCCAACGTCCTGACTTTC. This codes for CASSVASGANVLTF.

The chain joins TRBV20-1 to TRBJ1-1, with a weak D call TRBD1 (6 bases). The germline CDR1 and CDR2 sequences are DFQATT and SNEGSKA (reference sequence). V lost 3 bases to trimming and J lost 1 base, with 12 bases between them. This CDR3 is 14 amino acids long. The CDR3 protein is CSARGGLGNTEAFF. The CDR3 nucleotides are TGCAGTGCTAGGGGGGGGCTGGGGAACACTGAAGCTTTCTTT.

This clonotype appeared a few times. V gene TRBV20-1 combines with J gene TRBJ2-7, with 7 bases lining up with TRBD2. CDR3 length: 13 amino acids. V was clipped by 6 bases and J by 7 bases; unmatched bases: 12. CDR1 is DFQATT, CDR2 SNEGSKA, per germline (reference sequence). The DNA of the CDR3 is TGCAGTGCCTCCCGAACTAGCGCACTGGAGCAGTACTTC. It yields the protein CSASRTSALEQYF.

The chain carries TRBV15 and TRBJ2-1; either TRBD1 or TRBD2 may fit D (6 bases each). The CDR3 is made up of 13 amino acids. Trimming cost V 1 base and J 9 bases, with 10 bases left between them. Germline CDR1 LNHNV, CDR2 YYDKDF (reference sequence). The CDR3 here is CATSRGGGTEQFF. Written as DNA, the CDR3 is TGTGCCACCAGCAGAGGAGGGGGGACTGAGCAGTTCTTC.

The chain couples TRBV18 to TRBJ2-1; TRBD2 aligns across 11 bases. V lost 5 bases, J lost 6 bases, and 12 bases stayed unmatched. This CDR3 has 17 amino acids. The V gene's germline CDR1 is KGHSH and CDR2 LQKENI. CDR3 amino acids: CASSSGLAGPLTNEQFF. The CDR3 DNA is TGTGCCAGCTCATCCGGACTAGCGGGCCCCCTAACCAATGAGCAGTTCTTC.

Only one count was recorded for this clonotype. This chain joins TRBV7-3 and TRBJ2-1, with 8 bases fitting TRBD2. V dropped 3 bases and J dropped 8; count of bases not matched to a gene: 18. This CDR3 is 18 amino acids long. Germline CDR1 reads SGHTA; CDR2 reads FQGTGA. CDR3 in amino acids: CASSFRRVGTSSIYEQFF. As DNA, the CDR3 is TGTGCCAGCAGCTTTCGCCGGGTGGGGACTAGTTCTATATATGAGCAGTTCTTC.